This TCR beta chain is drawn from a study of STAT3 mutations in large granular lymphocyte leukemia. Study-level findings and limits: In about 35% of the 18 patients, new TCR clonotypes emerged after therapy. Every T-LGLL patient had at least one immunodominant TCRbeta clonotype.

Trimming cost V 4 bases and J 5 bases; bases outside gene matches: 4. CDR1 SQVTM and CDR2 ANQGSEA come from the germline V gene. This CDR3 has 14 amino acids. Details on this clone: Its antigen is unidentified.

Average productive template count per sample was about 40,773. Sequenced by immunoSEQ multiplex PCR; TCRdb stores in-frame clones only, minus some. The table has about 15,000 clones, about 92% seen once; the top ten hold approximately 35%. The V gene is TRBV29-1, the J gene TRBJ2-7, with 14 bases lining up with TRBD2. This receptor was obtained from a middle-aged man with T-cell large granular lymphocyte leukemia. Some clones in this sample may be carry-over from other donors' samples. Sequencing was carried out using peripheral blood mononuclear cells. In DNA, the CDR3 is TGCAGCGTTGCCGGGACTAGCGGGGGAGACGAGCAGTACTTC. Protein: CSVAGTSGGDEQYF.